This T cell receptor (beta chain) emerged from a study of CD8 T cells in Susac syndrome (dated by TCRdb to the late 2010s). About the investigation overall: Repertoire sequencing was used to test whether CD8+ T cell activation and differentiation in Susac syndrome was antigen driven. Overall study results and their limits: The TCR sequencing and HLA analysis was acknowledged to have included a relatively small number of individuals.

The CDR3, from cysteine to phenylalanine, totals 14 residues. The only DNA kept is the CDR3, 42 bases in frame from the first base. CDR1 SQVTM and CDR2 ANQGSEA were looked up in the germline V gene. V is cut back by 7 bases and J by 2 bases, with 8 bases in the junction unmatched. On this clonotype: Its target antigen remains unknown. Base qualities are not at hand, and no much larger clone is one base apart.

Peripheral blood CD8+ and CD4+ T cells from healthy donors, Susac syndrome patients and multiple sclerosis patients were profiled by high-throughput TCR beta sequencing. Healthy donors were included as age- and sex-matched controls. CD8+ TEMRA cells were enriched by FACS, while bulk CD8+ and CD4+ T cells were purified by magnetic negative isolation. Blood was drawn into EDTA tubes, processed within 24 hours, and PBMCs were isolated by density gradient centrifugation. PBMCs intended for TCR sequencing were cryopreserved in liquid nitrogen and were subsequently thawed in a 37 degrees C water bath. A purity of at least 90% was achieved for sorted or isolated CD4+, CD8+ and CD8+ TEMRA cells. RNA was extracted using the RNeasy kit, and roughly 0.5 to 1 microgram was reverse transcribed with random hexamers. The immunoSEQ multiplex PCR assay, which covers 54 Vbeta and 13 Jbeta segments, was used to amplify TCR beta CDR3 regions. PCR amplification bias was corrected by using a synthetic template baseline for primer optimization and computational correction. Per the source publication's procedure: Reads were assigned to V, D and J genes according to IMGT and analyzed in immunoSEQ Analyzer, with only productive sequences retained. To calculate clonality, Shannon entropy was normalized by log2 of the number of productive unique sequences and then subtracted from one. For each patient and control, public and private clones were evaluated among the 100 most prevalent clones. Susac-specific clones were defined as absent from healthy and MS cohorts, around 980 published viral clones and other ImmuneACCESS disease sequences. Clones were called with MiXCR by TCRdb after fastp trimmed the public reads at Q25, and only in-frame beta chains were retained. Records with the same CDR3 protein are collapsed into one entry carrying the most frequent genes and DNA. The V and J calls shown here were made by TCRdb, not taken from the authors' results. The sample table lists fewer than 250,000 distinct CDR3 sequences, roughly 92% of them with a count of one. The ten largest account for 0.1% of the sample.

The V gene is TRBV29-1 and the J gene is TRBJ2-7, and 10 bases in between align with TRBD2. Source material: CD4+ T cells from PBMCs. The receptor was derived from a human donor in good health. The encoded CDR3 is CSAALAGGPYEQYF. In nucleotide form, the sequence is TGCAGCGCCGCCTTAGCGGGGGGCCCCTACGAGCAGTACTTC.